This TCR beta chain was captured in a study of blood T cell repertoires in COVID-19. In the study overall: From T cells, B-cell-depleted T cells, or PBMCs came the material, which was cDNA or gDNA.

V was cut by 3 bases and J by 9 bases, with 15 bases left in between. Looked up from germline, CDR1 is KGHSH and CDR2 is LQKENI. This CDR3 comprises 15 residues. In the authors' workflow: How many nucleated cells were present was estimated from reference gene primer amplification. Produced via immunoSEQ multiplex PCR; TCRdb's table is partial and in-frame only. The DNA was the basis for D and trimming; V, J and clone size are from that table. This sample has roughly 300,000 clones; approximately 85% occur once, and the top ten carry more than 6%. This clonotype was sampled from a human donor in a cohort sampled during active COVID-19. This chain connects TRBV18 to TRBJ1-6; D is uncertain. Sequences were obtained from peripheral blood. DNA for the CDR3: TGTGCCAGCTCACCTTGGGGAGAAAGAGGTTCACCCCTCCACTTT. Translated: CASSPWGERGSPLHF.